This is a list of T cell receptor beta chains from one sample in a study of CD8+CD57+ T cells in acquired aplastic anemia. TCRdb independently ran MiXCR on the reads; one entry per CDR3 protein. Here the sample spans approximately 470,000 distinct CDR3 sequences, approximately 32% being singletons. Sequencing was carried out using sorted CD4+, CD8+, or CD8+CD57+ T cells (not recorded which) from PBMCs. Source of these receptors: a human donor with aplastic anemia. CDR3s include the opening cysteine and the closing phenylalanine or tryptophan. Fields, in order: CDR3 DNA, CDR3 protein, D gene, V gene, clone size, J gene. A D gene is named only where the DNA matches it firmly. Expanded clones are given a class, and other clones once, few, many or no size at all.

TGCAGTGCTAGAGATGCCCACGAGGTGAACACTGAAGCTTTCTTT CSARDAHEVNTEAFF - TRBV20-1 few TRBJ1-1
TGTGCCACCAGCAGAGATTTGGGGCCACCCCTCCACTTT CATSRDLGPPLHF - TRBV15 - TRBJ1-6
TGTGCCAGCAGCAACTCCGGGACCTACGGGGCCAACGTCCTGACTTTC CASSNSGTYGANVLTF - TRBV5-5 few TRBJ2-6
TGCAGTGCTCGACAGGCCGGTTCCTACGAGCAGTACTTC CSARQAGSYEQYF - TRBV20-1 many TRBJ2-7
TGTGCCAGCAGTTTTGGACAGATGATCTCCTACGAGCAGTACTTC CASSFGQMISYEQYF - TRBV12-3/TRBV12-4 many TRBJ2-7
TGTGCCAGCAGCCCGGTGAGGAACACTGAAGCTTTCTTT CASSPVRNTEAFF - TRBV7-2 many TRBJ1-1
TGTGCCAGCAGTTTCCGAGAAACTAATGAAAAACTGTTTTTT CASSFRETNEKLFF - TRBV2 - TRBJ1-4
TGTGCCAGCAGCGGAGATGGACCTGCAACTAATGAAAAACTGTTTTTT CASSGDGPATNEKLFF - TRBV9 - TRBJ1-4
TGTGCCAGCAGCTTCGGCAGCTCTCTGGGGGCCAACGTCCTGACTTTC CASSFGSSLGANVLTF - TRBV7-6 few TRBJ2-6
TGTGCCAGCAGCCTAACAGGGGGCTTGGGCACTGAAGCTTTCTTT CASSLTGGLGTEAFF TRBD1 TRBV27 - TRBJ1-1
TGTGCCAGCAGCCTCATTGGAGAGGGAGGAGGCTACACCTTC CASSLIGEGGGYTF - TRBV7-9 many TRBJ1-2
TGTGCCAGCAGTGTTTTGGGTTTAGTTACAGGGCGAACGAATGAGCAGTTCTTC CASSVLGLVTGRTNEQFF - TRBV2 - TRBJ2-1
TGTGCCAGCTGCTTCGCGGGGGGGCCTGACACCGGGGAGCTGTTTTTT CASCFAGGPDTGELFF TRBD2 TRBV25-1 few TRBJ2-2
TGTGCCAGCAGCACAGACAGAGGGCCTATCGAGCAGCACTTC CASSTDRGPIEQHF - TRBV13 - TRBJ2-7
TGTGCCAGCAGCCAAGAGTCGACGGTGGGTCAGCAGTACTTC CASSQESTVGQQYF - TRBV14 many TRBJ2-7
TGTGCCAGCAGCCAGGGTACCCGTAGCAATCAGCCCCAGCATTTT CASSQGTRSNQPQHF - TRBV27 - TRBJ1-5
TGTGCCAGCAGTTTCGCACCGGGACAGAGCAATTCACCCCTCCACTTT CASSFAPGQSNSPLHF TRBD1 TRBV5-5 many TRBJ1-6
TGTGCCAGCAGCGATCGGACAGTTGGAGATTCACCCCTCCACTTT CASSDRTVGDSPLHF - TRBV7-3 many TRBJ1-6
TGTGCCAGCAGTGCGACTTTTTCCCCTCAGCCCCAGCATTTT CASSATFSPQPQHF - TRBV6-1 few TRBJ1-5
TGTGCCAGCAGCTTAGACGGGGTTGGGCAGTTCTTC CASSLDGVGQFF - TRBV7-9 few TRBJ2-1
TGTGCCAGTAGTATAGTGGAAAAAGAGACCCAGTACTTC CASSIVEKETQYF - TRBV19 - TRBJ2-5
TGTGCCAGCAGTGTAGGGCGGGATAATTCACCCCTCCACTTT CASSVGRDNSPLHF - TRBV2 many TRBJ1-6
TGTGCCACCAGTGATCCAACAGGGGGGCTCGATACGCAGTATTTT CATSDPTGGLDTQYF TRBD1 TRBV24-1 - TRBJ2-3
TGTGCCAGAGGACAGGGCGAGACCCTCCACTTT CARGQGETLHF TRBD1 TRBV2 few TRBJ1-6
TGTGCCAGCAGCTTAGATCCGCTGAACACTGAAGCTTTCTTT CASSLDPLNTEAFF - TRBV11-2 few TRBJ1-1
TGCGCCAGCAGCTTGGTATTATCGGGGGATTTCTACGAGCAGTACTTC CASSLVLSGDFYEQYF - TRBV5-1 - TRBJ2-7
TGTGCCAGCAGCTTGGGATTGGGGGCCCTCCACTTT CASSLGLGALHF - TRBV7-2 - TRBJ1-6
TGTGCCAGTAGTACCATACTAGCGGATCCCTACGAGCAGTACTTC CASSTILADPYEQYF TRBD2 TRBV19 many TRBJ2-7
TGCAGTGCTAGAGACCCCGGGGTTCTTAATGAAGCTTTCTTT CSARDPGVLNEAFF - TRBV20-1 - TRBJ1-1
TGTGCCAGCAGCTCAGGGGGGTATGGCTACACCTTC CASSSGGYGYTF TRBD1 TRBV6-5 many TRBJ1-2
TGTGCCAGCAGCCATGGGACTCTAGCGGGAGGTACAGATACGCAGTATTTT CASSHGTLAGGTDTQYF TRBD2 TRBV11-1 - TRBJ2-3
TGTGCCAGCACCCAGGACACTACCTACGAGCAGTACTTC CASTQDTTYEQYF - TRBV11-2 - TRBJ2-7
TGTGCCAGCAGCTTAGGGTCCGGGACCTACACTGAAGCTTTCTTT CASSLGSGTYTEAFF - TRBV11-2 - TRBJ1-1
TGTGCCAGCAGGGTAGACGGCGGGGGTTCGTCCGGGGAGCTGTTTTTT CASRVDGGGSSGELFF TRBD2 TRBV12-3/TRBV12-4 - TRBJ2-2
TGCAGCGGCTCCTTTGGGACGGAGGTCACTGAAGCTTTCTTT CSGSFGTEVTEAFF - TRBV29-1 many TRBJ1-1
TGTGCCAGTAGTATTACCCTCGGAACTGAAGCTTTCTTT CASSITLGTEAFF - TRBV19 many TRBJ1-1
TGTGCCATGGCCTACGAGCAGTACTTC CAMAYEQYF - TRBV10-3 - TRBJ2-7
TGTGCCAGCAGCTTCCGGGACAGTGGGACTGAAGCTTTCTTT CASSFRDSGTEAFF TRBD1 TRBV7-8 many TRBJ1-1
TGCAGTGCTCCAAACAGGGGCCAATCACCCCTCCACTTT CSAPNRGQSPLHF TRBD1 TRBV20-1 many TRBJ1-6
TGCGCCAGCAGCCGACAGCCTGACTCTGGAAACACCATATATTTT CASSRQPDSGNTIYF - TRBV5-1 - TRBJ1-3
TGTGCCAGCAGCTTAACCCCTGGCGGAAACTATGGCTACACCTTC CASSLTPGGNYGYTF - TRBV11-2 - TRBJ1-2
TGTGCCAGCACTGGGGTACGGAGGCCCTACGAGCAGTACTTC CASTGVRRPYEQYF - TRBV2 many TRBJ2-7
TGTGCCAGCAGTGAAGTACAGGGGAGCACAGATACGCAGTATTTT CASSEVQGSTDTQYF TRBD1 TRBV6-1 - TRBJ2-3
TGTGCCAGCAGTTCCTCCGGTGACTATGGCTACACCTTC CASSSSGDYGYTF - TRBV24-1 - TRBJ1-2
TGTGCCAGCAGCTCGCCGGGACTAGCGGGAGTCGAGCAGTACTTC CASSSPGLAGVEQYF TRBD2 TRBV7-8 many TRBJ2-7
TGTGCCATCAGTGAGTCGTACGCTGGAAACACCATATATTTT CAISESYAGNTIYF - TRBV10-3 - TRBJ1-3
TGTGCCAGCAGCGCAAACAGGGGGCAGTATTTT CASSANRGQYF TRBD1 TRBV7-2 - TRBJ2-3